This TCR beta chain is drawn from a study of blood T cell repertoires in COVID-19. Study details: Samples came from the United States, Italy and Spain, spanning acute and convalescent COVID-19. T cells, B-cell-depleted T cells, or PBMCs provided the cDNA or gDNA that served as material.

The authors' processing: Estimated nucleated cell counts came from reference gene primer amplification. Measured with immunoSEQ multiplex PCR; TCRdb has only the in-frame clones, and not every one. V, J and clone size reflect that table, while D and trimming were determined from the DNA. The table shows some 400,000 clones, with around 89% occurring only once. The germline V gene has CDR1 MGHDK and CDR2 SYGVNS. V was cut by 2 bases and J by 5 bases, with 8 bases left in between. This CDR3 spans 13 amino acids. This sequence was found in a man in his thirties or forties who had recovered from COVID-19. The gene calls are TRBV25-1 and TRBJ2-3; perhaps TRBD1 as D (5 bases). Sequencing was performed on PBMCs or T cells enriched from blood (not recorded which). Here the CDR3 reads CASSEQGGDTQYF. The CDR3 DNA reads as TGTGCCAGCAGTGAACAGGGTGGAGATACGCAGTATTTT.